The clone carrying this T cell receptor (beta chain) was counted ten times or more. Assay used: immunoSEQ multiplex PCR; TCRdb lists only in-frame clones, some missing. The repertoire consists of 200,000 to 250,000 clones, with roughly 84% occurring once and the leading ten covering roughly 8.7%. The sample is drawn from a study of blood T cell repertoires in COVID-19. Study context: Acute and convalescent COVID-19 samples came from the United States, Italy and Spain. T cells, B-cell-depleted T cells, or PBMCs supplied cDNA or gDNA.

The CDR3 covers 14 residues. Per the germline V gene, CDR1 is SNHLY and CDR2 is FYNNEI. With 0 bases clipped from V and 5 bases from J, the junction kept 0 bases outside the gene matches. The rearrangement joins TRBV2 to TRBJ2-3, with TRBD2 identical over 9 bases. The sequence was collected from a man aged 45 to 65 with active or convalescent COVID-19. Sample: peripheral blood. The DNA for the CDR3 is TGTGCCAGCAGTGAAGCGCGGGGGGGAGATACGCAGTATTTT. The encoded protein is CASSEARGGDTQYF.